The 20 T cell receptor beta chains below were found in one sample sequenced in a study of Ad26.COV2.S vaccination and SARS-CoV-2 variants. Sequenced by immunoSEQ multiplex PCR; TCRdb stores in-frame clones only, minus some. Of around 340,000 clones listed, about 88% are singletons. Treatment: some 20 received Ad26.COV2.S at low or high dose, single or two shots; 5 received placebo; per-sample allocation not given. Sampling occurred on day 63 after the first vaccine or placebo injection. This material consisted of peripheral blood, taken in a trial of Ad26.COV2.S vaccine versus placebo. These receptors were obtained from a person between 18 and 60 years old who received the Ad26.COV2.S COVID-19 vaccine or a placebo.

The chain employs TRBV10-3 and TRBJ2-1, with D possibly being TRBD2 (7 bases). Trimming took 10 bases from V and 6 from J, leaving 22 bases between them. Germline CDR1 reads ENHRY; CDR2 reads SYGVKD. The CDR3 loop spans 15 amino acids. The CDR3: CATTSGGQQTNEQFF. The CDR3 DNA is TGTGCCACTACCTCGGGGGGACAACAGACCAATGAGCAGTTCTTC.

This chain uses TRBV24-1 with TRBJ2-2, with TRBD1 matching over 8 bases. The J segment lost 1 base and the V segment lost 7 bases, leaving 4 bases of the junction unmatched. Germline V gene data show CDR1 as KGHDR and CDR2 as SFDVKD. The CDR3 loop spans 15 amino acids. For the CDR3, the DNA is TGTGCCACCAGCCTAGGACAGGGGAACACCGGGGAGCTGTTTTTT. Its protein product is CATSLGQGNTGELFF.

The V gene is TRBV24-1, the J gene TRBJ2-3, with D perhaps matching TRBD2 (6 bases). V gave up 4 bases and J gave up 2 bases, with 12 bases separating them. Germline CDR1 reads KGHDR; CDR2 reads SFDVKD. The CDR3 length is 15 residues. For the CDR3, the DNA is TGTGCCACCAGTGACACCCGCGGGGTCACAGATACGCAGTATTTT. Translated, it gives CATSDTRGVTDTQYF.

This clone was recorded a few times. The chain combines TRBV12-3 or TRBV12-4 with TRBJ2-1; D is undetermined. The CDR3 has 13 residues. Deletions cut 2 bases from V and 6 bases from J, with 8 bases between. CDR3 region: CASSLSWGNEQFF. CDR3 coding DNA: TGTGCCAGCAGTTTATCATGGGGCAATGAGCAGTTCTTC.

The gene calls are TRBV7-9 and TRBJ2-3, with 7 bases matching TRBD1. Trimming took 5 bases from V and 6 from J; bases not matched to a gene: 8. The CDR3 consists of 14 residues. Germline V CDR1 and CDR2: SEHNR, FQNEAQ (reference sequence). The CDR3: CASSAQTGVDTQYF. CDR3 coding DNA: TGTGCCAGCAGCGCACAAACAGGGGTGGATACGCAGTATTTT.

This clone was picked up one time. J is TRBJ2-3 and V is TRBV18; no clear D. Trimming took 4 bases from V and 6 from J, leaving 11 bases between them. CDR3 length: 13 residues. Per the germline V gene, CDR1 is KGHSH and CDR2 is LQKENI. CDR3 in amino acids: CASSLLGRDTQYF. DNA for the CDR3: TGTGCCAGCTCACTCCTCGGACGGGATACGCAGTATTTT. The variable domain in full, completed from reference TRBV18 and TRBJ2-3, reads NAGVMQNPRHLVRRRGQEARLRCSPMKGHSHVYWYRQLPEEGLKFMVYLQKENIIDESGMPKERFSAEFPKEGPSILRIQQVVRGDSAAYFCASSLLGRDTQYFGPGTRLTVL.

This chain joins TRBV7-2 and TRBJ1-5, with D unresolved. With 4 bases removed from V and 5 bases from J, the gap between germline ends came to 12 bases. The CDR3 runs 14 residues. Germline V gene data show CDR1 as SGHTA and CDR2 as FQGNSA. For the CDR3, the DNA is TGTGCCAGCAGCTGGACGGGTTACTATCAGCCCCAGCATTTT. This translates into CASSWTGYYQPQHF. The whole variable domain, filled in from reference TRBV7-2 and TRBJ1-5, reads GAGVSQSPSNKVTEKGKDVELRCDPISGHTALYWYRQSLGQGLEFLIYFQGNSAPDKSGLPSDRFSAERTGGSVSTLTIQRTQQEDSAVYLCASSWTGYYQPQHFGDGTRLSIL.

V is TRBV5-1 and J is TRBJ2-7, with TRBD1 as a possible D gene (5 bases). Germline CDR1 SGHRS, CDR2 YFSETQ. The CDR3 spans 12 residues. The V end lost 2 bases, the J end lost 7 bases, and 10 bases lay between the germline ends. For the CDR3, the DNA is TGCGCCAGCAGCTTATTCCCAGGGGAGCAGTACTTC. Its protein product is CASSLFPGEQYF.

The genes are TRBV27 and TRBJ1-6; weak D call: TRBD1 (5 bases). The length of the CDR3 is 13 residues. The germline gives CDR1 MNHEY, CDR2 SMNVEV (reference sequence). V was shortened by 2 bases and J by 9 bases, with 8 bases between the two germline ends. CDR3 loop: CASSLVTGSPLHF. The CDR3 nucleotides read TGTGCCAGCAGTTTAGTAACAGGTTCACCCCTCCACTTT.

The chain couples TRBV25-1 to TRBJ1-1; D call uncertain. The germline V gene encodes CDR1 MGHDK and CDR2 SYGVNS. Trimming took 3 bases from V and 2 from J, leaving 10 bases between them. The CDR3 covers 14 residues. CDR3 in amino acids: CASSEVGGNTEAFF. CDR3 in DNA: TGTGCCAGCAGTGAGGTCGGCGGAAACACTGAAGCTTTCTTT.

The chain recombines TRBV19 with TRBJ1-6; no reliable D call. The V and J ends lost 5 bases and 7 bases respectively, with 12 bases between them. Per germline, CDR1 LNHDA and CDR2 SQIVND (reference sequence). The length of the CDR3 is 14 residues. This chain's CDR3 is CASSPSTGNSPLHF. CDR3 nucleotides: TGTGCCAGTAGTCCCTCGACGGGGAATTCACCCCTCCACTTT.

V gene TRBV11-3 combines with J gene TRBJ2-3; 7 nucleotides align to TRBD2. V shed 0 bases and J 2 bases; nucleotides not matched to a gene: 2. Germline lookup yields CDR1 SGHNT and CDR2 YENEEA. CDR3 size: 15 residues. The CDR3 reads CASSLEGLNTDTQYF. The CDR3 region has the DNA TGTGCCAGCAGCTTAGAGGGACTAAACACAGATACGCAGTATTTT. The full variable domain, its missing parts supplied by reference TRBV11-3 and TRBJ2-3, is EAGVVQSPRYKIIEKKQPVAFWCNPISGHNTLYWYLQNLGQGPELLIRYENEEAVDDSQLPKDRFSAERLKGVDSTLKIQPAELGDSAVYLCASSLEGLNTDTQYFGPGTRLTVL.

As concerns this clone: The same CDR3 also results from other DNA sequences found in this sample. V is TRBV18 and J is TRBJ2-3; no definite D call. CDR1 and CDR2 (germline): KGHSH, LQKENI. Trimming removed 2 bases from V and 0 bases from J, with 6 bases in between. CDR3 length: 14 residues. CDR3 sequence reads: CASSPSRSTDTQYF. Written as DNA, the CDR3 is TGTGCCAGCTCACCATCCCGGAGCACAGATACGCAGTATTTT.

This clone has more than one count but fewer than ten. J is TRBJ2-2 and V is TRBV7-9; D is uncertain. Germline V gene sequence: CDR1 SEHNR, CDR2 FQNEAQ (reference sequence). Between the trimmed V and J ends, which lost 4 bases and 6 bases, there was a span of 12 bases. The length of the CDR3 is 14 residues. CDR3 in DNA: TGTGCCAGCAGCTCCCCCCCGGACCCCGGGGAGCTGTTTTTT. It translates to CASSSPPDPGELFF.

This clone was found a few times. The chain combines TRBV9 with TRBJ2-7; D unresolved. CDR1 and CDR2 from the germline V gene are SGDLS and YYNGEE. V dropped 0 bases and J dropped 6 bases, with 16 bases sitting between them. The CDR3 loop spans 15 amino acids. The CDR3 DNA reads TGTGCCAGCAGCGTAGGAGTATCCCGCTCTGGCGAGCAGTACTTC. Its protein product is CASSVGVSRSGEQYF.

V usage is TRBV6-1 and J usage is TRBJ2-2; D gene uncertain. The V end was cut by 2 bases, the J end by 5 bases, with 15 bases between. The CDR3 has 16 amino acids. Germline values: CDR1 MNHNS, CDR2 SASEGT. CDR3 nucleotides: TGTGCCAGCAGTGAATTTCCGTCCTATAAAACCGGGGAGCTGTTTTTT. As protein: CASSEFPSYKTGELFF.

The chain carries TRBV27 and TRBJ1-3, with unresolved D. The CDR3 runs to 15 residues. Germline lookup yields CDR1 MNHEY and CDR2 SMNVEV (reference sequence). The ends were cut back, 5 bases at V and 0 bases at J, with 11 bases in the middle. The CDR3: CASSLTVHSGNTIYF. CDR3 sequence (DNA): TGTGCCAGCAGTCTTACAGTCCACTCTGGAAACACCATATATTTT.

The rearrangement joins TRBV28 to TRBJ2-2; D gene unclear. The CDR3 totals 14 residues. V was clipped by 4 bases and J by 0 bases, with 6 bases between them. Germline V lookup: CDR1 MDHEN, CDR2 SYDVKM. CDR3 residues: CASSSSANTGELFF. CDR3 sequence (DNA): TGTGCCAGCAGTTCCTCAGCGAACACCGGGGAGCTGTTTTTT.

The gene calls are TRBV6-5 and TRBJ2-2; D call uncertain. V lost 2 bases and J 5 bases, leaving 12 bases between the germline ends. Germline V gene data show CDR1 as MNHEY and CDR2 as SVGAGI. The CDR3 extends over 15 amino acids. CDR3 bases: TGTGCCAGCAGTTACGGTGGGGTCGGAACCGGGGAGCTGTTTTTT. It encodes CASSYGGVGTGELFF.

The chain has TRBV30 and TRBJ2-1; a possible D gene is TRBD2 (6 bases). The CDR3 length is 14 residues. Looked up from germline, CDR1 is GTSNPN and CDR2 is SVGIG (reference sequence). Trimming shortened V by 5 bases and J by 6 bases, and 17 bases separated the two germline ends. The CDR3 nucleotides are TGTGCCTGGGCACCGGGACTGGGCTTCAATGAGCAGTTCTTC. Amino acid sequence: CAWAPGLGFNEQFF.